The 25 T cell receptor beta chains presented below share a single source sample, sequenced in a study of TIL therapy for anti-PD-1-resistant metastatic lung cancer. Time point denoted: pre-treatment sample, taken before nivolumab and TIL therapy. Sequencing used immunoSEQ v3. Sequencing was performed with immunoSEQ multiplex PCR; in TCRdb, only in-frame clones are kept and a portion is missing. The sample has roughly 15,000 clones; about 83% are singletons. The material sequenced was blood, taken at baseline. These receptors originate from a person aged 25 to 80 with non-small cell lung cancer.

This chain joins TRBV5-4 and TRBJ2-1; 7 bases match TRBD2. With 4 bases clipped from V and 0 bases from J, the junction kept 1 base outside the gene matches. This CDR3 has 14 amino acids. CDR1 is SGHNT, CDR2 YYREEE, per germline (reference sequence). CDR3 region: CASSRGSSYNEQFF. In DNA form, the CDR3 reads TGTGCCAGCAGCCGCGGGAGCTCCTACAATGAGCAGTTCTTC.

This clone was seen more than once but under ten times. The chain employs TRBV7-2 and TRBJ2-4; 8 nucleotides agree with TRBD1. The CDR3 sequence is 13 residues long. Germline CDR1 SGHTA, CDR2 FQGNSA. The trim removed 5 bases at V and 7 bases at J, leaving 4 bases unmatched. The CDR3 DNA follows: TGTGCCAGCAGCCCCCGACAGGGGAACATTCAGTACTTC. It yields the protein CASSPRQGNIQYF.

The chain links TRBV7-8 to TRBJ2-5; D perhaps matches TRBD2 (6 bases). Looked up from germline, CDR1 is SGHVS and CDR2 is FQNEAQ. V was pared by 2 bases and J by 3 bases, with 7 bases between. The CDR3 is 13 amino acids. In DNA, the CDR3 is TGTGCCAGCAGCTTAACGGGAGAAGAGACCCAGTACTTC. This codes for CASSLTGEETQYF.

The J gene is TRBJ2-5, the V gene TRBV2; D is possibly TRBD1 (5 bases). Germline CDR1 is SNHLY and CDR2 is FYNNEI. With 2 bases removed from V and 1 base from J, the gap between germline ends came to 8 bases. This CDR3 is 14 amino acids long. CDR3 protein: CASSERGGQETQYF. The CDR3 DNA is TGTGCCAGCAGTGAAAGGGGTGGCCAAGAGACCCAGTACTTC.

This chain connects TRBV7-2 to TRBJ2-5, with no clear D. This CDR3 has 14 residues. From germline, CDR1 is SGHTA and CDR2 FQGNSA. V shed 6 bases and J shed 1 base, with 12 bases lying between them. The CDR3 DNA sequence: TGTGCCAGCAGAATGAGCCTACTCCAAGAGACCCAGTACTTC. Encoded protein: CASRMSLLQETQYF.

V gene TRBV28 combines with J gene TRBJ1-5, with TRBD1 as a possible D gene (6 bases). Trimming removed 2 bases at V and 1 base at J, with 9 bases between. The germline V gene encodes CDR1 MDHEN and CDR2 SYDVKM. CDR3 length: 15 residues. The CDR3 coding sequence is TGTGCCAGCAGTTTAGGGGGGCAGAGCAATCAGCCCCAGCATTTT. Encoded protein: CASSLGGQSNQPQHF.

CDR3 coding DNA: TGTGCCAGCAGCCTCCTGAACTACATGAACACTGAAGCTTTCTTT. Translation gives CASSLLNYMNTEAFF. The rearrangement uses TRBV5-8 and TRBJ1-1; D unresolved. The CDR3 consists of 15 residues. Trimming shortened V by 4 bases and J by 0 bases, and 13 bases separated the two germline ends. The germline gives CDR1 SGHTS, CDR2 YDEGEE.

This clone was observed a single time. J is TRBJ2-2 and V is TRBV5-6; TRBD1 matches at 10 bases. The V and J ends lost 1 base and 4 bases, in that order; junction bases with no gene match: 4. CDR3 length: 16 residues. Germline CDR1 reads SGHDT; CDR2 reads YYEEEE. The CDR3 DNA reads TGTGCCAGCAGCTTGCAGGACAGGGGGGGCACCGGGGAGCTGTTTTTT. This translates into CASSLQDRGGTGELFF.

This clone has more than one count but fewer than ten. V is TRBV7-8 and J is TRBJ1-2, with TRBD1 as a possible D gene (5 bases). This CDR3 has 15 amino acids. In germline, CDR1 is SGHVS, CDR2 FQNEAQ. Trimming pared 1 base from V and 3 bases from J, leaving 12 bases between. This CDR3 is CASSLVAGWDYGYTF. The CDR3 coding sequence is TGTGCCAGCAGCTTAGTGGCAGGGTGGGACTATGGCTACACCTTC.

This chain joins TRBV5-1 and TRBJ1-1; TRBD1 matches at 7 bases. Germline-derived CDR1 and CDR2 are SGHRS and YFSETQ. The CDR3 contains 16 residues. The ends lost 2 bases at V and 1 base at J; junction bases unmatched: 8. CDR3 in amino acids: CASSLRPTGTNTEAFF. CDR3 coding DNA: TGCGCCAGCAGCTTAAGGCCGACAGGGACGAACACTGAAGCTTTCTTT.

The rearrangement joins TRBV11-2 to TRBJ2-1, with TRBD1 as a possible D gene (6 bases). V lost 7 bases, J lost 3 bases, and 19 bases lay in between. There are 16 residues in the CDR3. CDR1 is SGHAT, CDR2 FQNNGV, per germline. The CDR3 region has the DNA TGTGCCAGCACGCTGGGGGTGGGGGCCCGCTACAATGAGCAGTTCTTC. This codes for CASTLGVGARYNEQFF. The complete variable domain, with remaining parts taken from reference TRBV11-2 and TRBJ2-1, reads EAGVAQSPRYKIIEKRQSVAFWCNPISGHATLYWYQQILGQGPKLLIQFQNNGVVDDSQLPKDRFSAERLKGVDSTLKIQPAKLEDSAVYLCASTLGVGARYNEQFFGPGTRLTVL.

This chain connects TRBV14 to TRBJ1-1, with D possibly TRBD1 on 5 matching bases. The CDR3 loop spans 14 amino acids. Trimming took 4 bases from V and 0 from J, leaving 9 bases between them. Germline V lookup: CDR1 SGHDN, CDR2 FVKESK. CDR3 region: CASSPVGVNTEAFF. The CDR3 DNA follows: TGTGCCAGCAGCCCGGTGGGGGTGAACACTGAAGCTTTCTTT.

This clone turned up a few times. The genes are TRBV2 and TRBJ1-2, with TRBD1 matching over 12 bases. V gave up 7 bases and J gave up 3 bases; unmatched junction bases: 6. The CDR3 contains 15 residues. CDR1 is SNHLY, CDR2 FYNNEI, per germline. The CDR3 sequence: CASTPGTGGYYGYTF. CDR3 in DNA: TGTGCCAGCACCCCTGGGACAGGGGGCTACTATGGCTACACCTTC.

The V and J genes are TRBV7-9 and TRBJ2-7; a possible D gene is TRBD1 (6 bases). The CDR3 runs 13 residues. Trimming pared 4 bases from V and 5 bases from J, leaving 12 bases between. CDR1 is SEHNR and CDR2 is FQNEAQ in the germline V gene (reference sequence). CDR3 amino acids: CASSSVQGHEQYF. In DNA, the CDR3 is TGTGCCAGCAGCTCGGTACAGGGCCACGAGCAGTACTTC.

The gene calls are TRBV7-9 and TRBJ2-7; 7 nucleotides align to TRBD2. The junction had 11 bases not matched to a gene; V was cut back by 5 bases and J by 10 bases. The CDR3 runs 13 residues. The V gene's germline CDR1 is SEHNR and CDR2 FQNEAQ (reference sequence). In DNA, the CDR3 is TGTGCCAGCAGCGCGGGGTTAGCGGGTCATCAGTACGTC. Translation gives CASSAGLAGHQYV.

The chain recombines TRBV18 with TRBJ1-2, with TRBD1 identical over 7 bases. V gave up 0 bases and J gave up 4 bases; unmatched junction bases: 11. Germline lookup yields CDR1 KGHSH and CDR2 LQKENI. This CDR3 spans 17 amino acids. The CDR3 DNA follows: TGTGCCAGCTCACCACCCGGGACAGAAAATTACTTCTATGGCTACACCTTC. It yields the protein CASSPPGTENYFYGYTF.

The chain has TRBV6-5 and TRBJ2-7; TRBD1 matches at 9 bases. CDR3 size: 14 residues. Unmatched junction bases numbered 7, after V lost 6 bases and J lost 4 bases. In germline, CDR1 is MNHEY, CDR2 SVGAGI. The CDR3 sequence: CASRDRGKKYEQYF. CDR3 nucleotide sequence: TGTGCCAGCAGGGACAGGGGTAAGAAGTACGAGCAGTACTTC.

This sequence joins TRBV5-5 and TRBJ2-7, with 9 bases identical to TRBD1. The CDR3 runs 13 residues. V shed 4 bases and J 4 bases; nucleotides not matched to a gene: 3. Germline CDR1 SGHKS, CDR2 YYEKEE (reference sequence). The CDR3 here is CASSQQGAYEQYF. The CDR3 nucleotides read TGTGCCAGCAGCCAACAGGGGGCTTACGAGCAGTACTTC.

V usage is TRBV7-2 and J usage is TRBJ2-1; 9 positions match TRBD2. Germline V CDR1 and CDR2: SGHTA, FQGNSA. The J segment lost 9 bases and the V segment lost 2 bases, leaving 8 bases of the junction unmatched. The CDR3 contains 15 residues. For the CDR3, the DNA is TGTGCCAGCAGCTTACATGGCGGGAGGGCCGGTGAGCAGTTCTTC. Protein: CASSLHGGRAGEQFF.

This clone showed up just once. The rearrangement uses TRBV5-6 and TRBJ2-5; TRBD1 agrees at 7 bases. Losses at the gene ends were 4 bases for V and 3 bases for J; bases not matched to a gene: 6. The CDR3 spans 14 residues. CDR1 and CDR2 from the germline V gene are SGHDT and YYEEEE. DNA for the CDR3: TGTGCCAGCAGCCGGGACAGTGAGAAAGAGACCCAGTACTTC. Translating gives CASSRDSEKETQYF.

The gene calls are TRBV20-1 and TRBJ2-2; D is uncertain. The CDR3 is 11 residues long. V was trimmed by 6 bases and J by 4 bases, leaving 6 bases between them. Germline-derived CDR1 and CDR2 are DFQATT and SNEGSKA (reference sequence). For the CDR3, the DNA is TGCAGTGCCCGAACCACCGGGGAGCTGTTTTTT. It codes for CSARTTGELFF.

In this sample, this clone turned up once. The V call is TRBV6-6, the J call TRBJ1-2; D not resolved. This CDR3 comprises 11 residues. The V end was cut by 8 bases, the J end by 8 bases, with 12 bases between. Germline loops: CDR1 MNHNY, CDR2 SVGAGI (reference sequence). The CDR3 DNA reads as TGTGCCAGCTTATCAGCGTGGGGCTACACCTTC. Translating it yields CASLSAWGYTF.

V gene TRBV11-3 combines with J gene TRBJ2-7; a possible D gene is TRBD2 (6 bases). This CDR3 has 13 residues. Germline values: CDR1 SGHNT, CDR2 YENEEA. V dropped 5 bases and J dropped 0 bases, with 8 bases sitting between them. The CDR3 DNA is TGTGCCAGCAGCCCGGGGGTCTCCTACGAGCAGTACGTC. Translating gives CASSPGVSYEQYV.

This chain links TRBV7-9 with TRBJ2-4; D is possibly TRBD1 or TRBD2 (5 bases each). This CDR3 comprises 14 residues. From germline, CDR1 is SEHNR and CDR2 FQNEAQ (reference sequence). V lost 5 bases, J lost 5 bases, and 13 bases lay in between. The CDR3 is CASSRMGPQNIQYF. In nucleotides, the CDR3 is TGTGCCAGCAGCCGGATGGGACCCCAAAACATTCAGTACTTC.

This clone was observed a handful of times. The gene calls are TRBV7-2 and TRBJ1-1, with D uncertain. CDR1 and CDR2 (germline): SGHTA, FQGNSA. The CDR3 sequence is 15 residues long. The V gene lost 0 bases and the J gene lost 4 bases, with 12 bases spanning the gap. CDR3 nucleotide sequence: TGTGCCAGCAGCTTAGCACGCGAAATGGGCACTGAAGCTTTCTTT. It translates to CASSLAREMGTEAFF.